This T cell receptor (beta chain) was observed in a study of read filtering for tumor transcriptome and immune sequencing. Study in general: Per sample, TCR-region reads ranged about 4 to 11 million by IR-seq, 85 to 1273 by RNA-seq.

The library was built from roughly 400 ng RNA with molecular barcoded adaptors for alpha/delta and beta/gamma chains. TCRdb analysed the reads with MiXCR anew, one entry per CDR3 protein. The profile shows approximately 41,000 distinct CDR3 sequences, over 10% of them singletons. Sampling of bone marrow took place during active disease in every patient. This CDR3 comprises 12 residues. The V gene's germline CDR1 is DFQATT and CDR2 SNEGSKA (reference sequence). V was trimmed by 3 bases and J by 9 bases, leaving 12 bases between them. General observations from the study: RNA-seq captured clonotypes less deeply and reliably than IR-seq.

At least ten counts were recorded for this clonotype. Antigen: not known. Sequencing was carried out using a population of CD138-negative cells sorted from bone marrow. The J gene is TRBJ2-1, the V gene TRBV20-1; D uncertain. The receptor's source is a donor aged 40 or older with multiple myeloma. CDR3 nucleotide sequence: TGCAGTGCTAGCGTGCTAGTTGGTGAGCAGTTCTTC. This sequence encodes CSASVLVGEQFF.